A single sample is the source of the 17 T cell receptor beta chains below, sequenced in a study of blood T cell repertoires in COVID-19. Repertoires were generated with immunoSEQ multiplex PCR, while TCRdb's copy carries only in-frame clones and drops some. The sample has more than 150,000 clones, about nine tenths seen once. The sequencing input was PBMCs or T cells enriched from blood (not recorded which). Receptor source: a woman in her 30s who had recovered from COVID-19.

V is TRBV5-1 and J is TRBJ1-2, with TRBD1 as a possible D gene (5 bases). V was shortened by 4 bases and J by 1 base, with 20 bases between the two germline ends. CDR3 length equals 17 residues. Looked up from germline, CDR1 is SGHRS and CDR2 is YFSETQ. In DNA, the CDR3 is TGCGCCAGCAGCGCTCAGGGCAAGGGCTACAATAACTATGGCTACACCTTC. Protein: CASSAQGKGYNNYGYTF.

V gene TRBV9 combines with J gene TRBJ2-5; perhaps TRBD2 as D (5 bases). Trimming stripped 4 bases from V and 1 base from J, with 8 bases between. This CDR3 contains 13 residues. Germline V gene sequence: CDR1 SGDLS, CDR2 YYNGEE. The CDR3 sequence: CASSLRAQETQYF. The CDR3 coding sequence is TGTGCCAGCAGCCTGAGGGCCCAAGAGACCCAGTACTTC.

The chain couples TRBV19 to TRBJ1-5; D perhaps matches TRBD1 (5 bases). Germline CDR1 and CDR2: LNHDA and SQIVND (reference sequence). There are 12 residues in the CDR3. The V gene lost 10 bases and the J gene lost 7 bases, with 14 bases spanning the gap. CDR3 loop: CATREGVQPQHF. The DNA of the CDR3 is TGTGCCACCAGGGAGGGAGTCCAGCCCCAGCATTTT.

The chain has TRBV6-5 and TRBJ1-4, with no clear D. This CDR3 comprises 15 residues. Germline-derived CDR1 and CDR2 are MNHEY and SVGAGI. Trimming shortened V by 6 bases and J by 4 bases, and 15 bases separated the two germline ends. The chain's CDR3 is CASSQVLPHNEKLFF. Written as DNA, the CDR3 is TGTGCCAGCAGCCAGGTCCTTCCACATAATGAAAAACTGTTTTTT.

The V and J genes are TRBV5-4 and TRBJ2-2, with 8 positions matching TRBD2. Germline V gene sequence: CDR1 SGHNT, CDR2 YYREEE (reference sequence). This CDR3 is built from 16 residues. Trimming removed 6 bases from V and 1 base from J; junction bases left unmatched: 8. CDR3: CASNRGGRENTGELFF. As DNA, the CDR3 is TGTGCCAGCAACCGGGGGGGGCGGGAGAACACCGGGGAGCTGTTTTTT.

In its sample, this clone was seen once. The chain employs TRBV11-3 and TRBJ2-2; TRBD2 aligns across 8 bases. V shed 0 bases, J shed 4 bases, and the junction held 7 bases outside the gene matches. This CDR3 region has 17 residues. Germline V gene lookup returns CDR1 SGHNT and CDR2 YENEEA. Written as DNA, the CDR3 is TGTGCCAGCAGCTTAGAGACGGGAGGGCCGTCCACCGGGGAGCTGTTTTTT. Translating gives CASSLETGGPSTGELFF.

Worth noting for this clone: Other DNA sequences in the same sample also yield this CDR3. CDR3 nucleotides: TGCAGCGTAGAGGGCAGTAACACTGAAGCTTTCTTT. This encodes CSVEGSNTEAFF. The chain links TRBV29-1 to TRBJ1-1; D not resolved. The CDR3 length is 12 residues. CDR1 and CDR2 from the germline V gene are SQVTM and ANQGSEA. V was cut by 6 bases and J by 2 bases, with 10 bases left in between.

V gene TRBV7-3 combines with J gene TRBJ1-6; the D gene is possibly TRBD1 (6 bases). Germline V gene sequence: CDR1 SGHTA, CDR2 FQGTGA. The V and J ends lost 5 bases and 5 bases respectively, with 10 bases between them. The CDR3 has 14 amino acids. This CDR3 is CASSADSHNSPLHF. The CDR3 DNA is TGTGCCAGCAGCGCGGACAGTCATAATTCACCCCTCCACTTT.

The chain couples TRBV7-9 to TRBJ1-2; TRBD1 matches at 7 bases. CDR1 is SEHNR and CDR2 is FQNEAQ in the germline V gene (reference sequence). J was trimmed by 6 bases and V by 6 bases; bases with no gene match: 4. The length of the CDR3 is 12 residues. The CDR3 DNA follows: TGTGCCAGCAGACCAACAGGGGATGGCTACACCTTC. Translation gives CASRPTGDGYTF. The full variable domain, with the rest looked up from reference TRBV7-9 and TRBJ1-2, is DTGVSQNPRHKITKRGQNVTFRCDPISEHNRLYWYRQTLGQGPEFLTYFQNEAQLEKSRLLSDRFSAERPKGSFSTLEIQRTEQGDSAMYLCASRPTGDGYTFGSGTRLTVV.

This chain's CDR3 is CASSPAGGRKLFF. In DNA, the CDR3 is TGTGCCAGCAGCCCCGCGGGGGGCAGAAAGCTTTTCTTT. The V call is TRBV7-3, the J call TRBJ1-1; possible D gene TRBD1, 6 bases. Trimming took 5 bases from V and 13 from J, leaving 20 bases between them. The germline CDR1 and CDR2 sequences are SGHTA and FQGTGA. This CDR3 has 13 amino acids.

CDR3 in amino acids: CASSLVQQGMFSNQPQHF. Written as DNA, the CDR3 is TGTGCCAGCAGTTTGGTTCAGCAGGGGATGTTTAGCAATCAGCCCCAGCATTTT. The V and J genes are TRBV6-2 or TRBV6-3 and TRBJ1-5; D perhaps matches TRBD1 (6 bases). This CDR3 has 18 amino acids. Trimming took off 4 bases at V and 0 bases at J, with 19 bases between the two ends. Germline CDR1 is MNHEY and CDR2 is SVGEGT.

J is TRBJ2-2 and V is TRBV9; 14 bases match TRBD2. The CDR3 has 15 residues. Germline V CDR1 and CDR2: SGDLS, YYNGEE. V gave up 4 bases and J gave up 7 bases; unmatched junction bases: 3. The CDR3 DNA sequence: TGTGCCAGCAGCCCGGGACTAGCGGGGGTCGGGGAGCTGTTTTTT. Protein: CASSPGLAGVGELFF.

The V call is TRBV6-5, the J call TRBJ2-7, with 10 nucleotides matching TRBD1. V was clipped by 5 bases and J by 5 bases; unmatched bases: 6. The CDR3 length is 14 residues. Germline values: CDR1 MNHEY, CDR2 SVGAGI. CDR3 protein: CASSHDRGPHEQYF. DNA for the CDR3: TGTGCCAGCAGTCACGACAGGGGGCCCCACGAGCAGTACTTC.

V is TRBV5-1 and J is TRBJ1-2, with unresolved D. The germline V gene has CDR1 SGHRS and CDR2 YFSETQ. V gave up 0 bases and J gave up 4 bases, with 10 bases separating them. The CDR3 covers 14 residues. For the CDR3, the DNA is TGCGCCAGCAGCTTGGCCGCAGGTTCCTATGGCTACACCTTC. Its protein product is CASSLAAGSYGYTF.

The rearrangement links TRBV5-1 to TRBJ1-5; D is perhaps TRBD1 (6 bases). The V gene's germline CDR1 is SGHRS and CDR2 YFSETQ. This CDR3 has 17 residues. V was cut by 5 bases and J by 2 bases, with 20 bases left in between. CDR3 amino acids: CASSFAPGGGGNQPQHF. CDR3 bases: TGCGCCAGCAGTTTCGCCCCCGGGGGGGGCGGCAATCAGCCCCAGCATTTT.

The rearrangement joins TRBV5-4 to TRBJ1-2; tentative D call: TRBD1 (6 bases). Germline CDR1 SGHNT, CDR2 YYREEE (reference sequence). Trimming removed 2 bases at V and 8 bases at J, with 13 bases between. This CDR3 has 13 amino acids. In nucleotides, the CDR3 is TGTGCCAGCAGCTTCGAGGACAGTGGGGGCTACACCTTC. Translation gives CASSFEDSGGYTF.

There are a few counts of this clone. The gene calls are TRBV6-5 and TRBJ1-3; no clear D. The CDR3 has 13 amino acids. Trimming removed 7 bases at V and 6 bases at J, with 13 bases between. Germline V gives CDR1 MNHEY, CDR2 SVGAGI. The DNA of the CDR3 is TGTGCCAGCAATCGAGCCGTTTTAAACACCATATATTTT. Its translation is CASNRAVLNTIYF.